Included here is one T cell receptor beta chain sequence, with context. There is no known antigen for this receptor. No base quality information exists; no much larger clone differs at one position. The data belong to a study of blood T cell repertoires in COVID-19 (TCRdb year 2020). Study-wide context: The collaborator samples originated in the United States, Italy and Spain and spanned the acute and convalescent phases of COVID-19. The prospective study material was composed of cDNA or gDNA derived from T cells, B-cell-depleted T cells, or PBMCs. Subjects who had been exposed to COVID-19, were actively infected with it, or had recovered from it provided the deeply sampled blood TCRbeta repertoires that made up the dataset. A freely available public database, intended as a resource for researchers studying the immune response to SARS-CoV-2, is where the repertoires were released. The samples were drawn from two sources: the first 160 participants of the ongoing ImmuneRACE study, and 1,000 to 1,500 subjects contributed by 6 global collaborators. Sample metadata almost always included a de-identified subject ID, COVID-19 status, age in years and sex. Where available, HLA class I and class II types were taken from metadata supplied by the sample provider and were not determined by assay-based typing. Points the paper makes about the study in general: The quantity of clinical and demographic metadata differed by source and by participant and was supplied without curation.

The trim is 5 bases for V and 8 bases for J, with a gap of 10 bases between the germline ends. The germline V gene supplies CDR1 SQVTM and CDR2 ANQGSEA. The cysteine opens and the phenylalanine closes a CDR3 of 11 amino acids. Just CDR3 DNA is preserved here, 33 bases in frame from base 1. Each collaborating institution followed its own protocols to collect whole blood in K2EDTA tubes. For TCRbeta analysis, collaborator samples were shipped as frozen whole blood, as isolated PBMCs, or as DNA extracted from either sample type. TCRbeta CDR3 regions were amplified from genomic DNA by means of the immunoSEQ Assay, a bias-controlled multiplex PCR. In the paper's pipeline: The number of nucleated cells in each sample was estimated by amplification of reference gene primers within the assay. To quantify the absolute abundance of each unique TCRbeta CDR3 rearrangement, sequence reads were collapsed and filtered. For each sample, productive Simpson clonality was calculated by taking the square root of Simpson's diversity index across productive rearrangements. Here the immuneACCESS table is served through TCRdb, limited to in-frame sequences with V and J called. Missing clones are a known gap in these copies; in checked studies unresolved V genes cover under half, and the rest lacks a known reason. That table supplies the V and J calls and clone size; D and trimming were determined from the DNA. The sample table holds under 300,000 clones, of which around 83% were seen once. Roughly 9.6% of the sample belongs to the ten largest clones.

This receptor was taken from a woman of 80 years or more with acute or convalescent COVID-19. Recombination connected TRBV29-1 to TRBJ2-1, with the D gene call left open. Material for sequencing was peripheral blood. The CDR3 reads CSVSMGDEQFF. Here is the DNA: TGCAGCGTTAGTATGGGCGATGAGCAGTTCTTC.